The T cell receptor beta chain described here comes from a study of Graves' ophthalmopathy and Graves' hyperthyroidism. Across the study: Where ophthalmopathy was absent within 18 months of follow-up, hyperthyroidism was stable. The study, taken as a whole, reports: Cross-validated, the 13-signature model showed 87.88%/81.08% sensitivity/specificity, and 80%/75% in the test set.

From RNA, the CDR3 regions of TCR beta chains were amplified and sequenced. The first round was an RT-PCR with HTBI primers, and the second round was a multiplex PCR. TCRdb itself ran the multiplex PCR reads through MiXCR, one entry per CDR3 protein. The sample has 450,000 to 600,000 distinct CDR3 sequences, roughly 39% seen once. Hyperthyroidism patients, all newly diagnosed, had under 2 months' duration and ages of 18 to 65. Clinical symptoms, serum thyroxine, TRAb, thyroid ultrasound and orbital computed tomography formed the basis of diagnosis. Germline V gene lookup returns CDR1 SGHVS and CDR2 FQNEAQ. Trimming removed 6 bases from V and 1 base from J, with 10 bases in between. This CDR3 is built from 13 residues. Ten or more counts support this clonotype. The antigen is unknown.

The chain carries TRBV7-8 and TRBJ2-7, with unresolved D. This TCR was recovered from an adult man with Graves' hyperthyroidism. Sequenced sample: peripheral blood or thyroid tissue (not recorded which). The CDR3 DNA reads TGTGCCAGCAGACCCGGAGTTTCCTACGAGCAGTACTTC. It yields the protein CASRPGVSYEQYF.